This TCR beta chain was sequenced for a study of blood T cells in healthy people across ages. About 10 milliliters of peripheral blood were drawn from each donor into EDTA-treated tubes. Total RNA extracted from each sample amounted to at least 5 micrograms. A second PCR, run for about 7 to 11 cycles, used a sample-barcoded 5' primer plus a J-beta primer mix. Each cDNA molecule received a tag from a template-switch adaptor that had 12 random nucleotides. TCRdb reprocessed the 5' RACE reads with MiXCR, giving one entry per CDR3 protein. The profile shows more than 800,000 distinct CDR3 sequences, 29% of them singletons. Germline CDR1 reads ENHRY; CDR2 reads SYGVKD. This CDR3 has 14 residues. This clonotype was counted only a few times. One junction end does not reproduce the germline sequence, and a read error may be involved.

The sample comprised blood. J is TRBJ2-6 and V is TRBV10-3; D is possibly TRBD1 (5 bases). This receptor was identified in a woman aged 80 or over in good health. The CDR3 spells CAIKVGSGADVLTF. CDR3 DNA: TGTGCCATCAAGGTCGGATCTGGGGCCGACGTCCTGACTTTC.